This record covers a single TCR beta chain. The antigen is not known. The entry originates in a study of OX40 agonist ivuxolimab in advanced cancers. Whole-study findings and limits: Partial responders receiving 0.1-3.0 mg/kg showed among the lowest clonal expansion.

Clones were read by immunoSEQ multiplex PCR, and TCRdb kept only the in-frame ones, dropping some. Here the sample spans 65,000 to 95,000 clones, approximately 85% being singletons. The CDR3 covers 15 residues. V dropped 1 base and J dropped 6; count of bases not matched to a gene: 5. Germline V gene sequence: CDR1 LGHNA, CDR2 YSLEER. Prior autoimmune disease or systemic immunosuppression barred patients. The rearrangement uses TRBV4-3 and TRBJ2-2, with 7 bases aligning to TRBD2. The sequencing used CD4+ or CD8+ T cells sorted from blood, collected in a trial of the OX40 agonist ivuxolimab. The clonotype originates from an adult with an advanced solid tumor such as melanoma, head and neck, liver or kidney cancer. The CDR3 nucleotides are TGCGCCAGCAGCCAAGGGCAGCGGGACGCCGGGGAGCTGTTTTTT. As protein: CASSQGQRDAGELFF.